The present entry profiles one T cell receptor (beta chain) with its context. Clones were read by immunoSEQ multiplex PCR, and TCRdb kept only the in-frame ones, dropping some. The repertoire has over 75,000 clones, about 90% of them found once; the top ten carry approximately 0.57%. The data belong to a study of a mutant IDH1 vaccine in newly diagnosed glioma. Looking at the study overall: Every participant had undergone radiotherapy, temozolomide, or both before, and most underwent both.

The CDR3 extends over 15 amino acids. With 2 bases clipped from V and 8 bases from J, the junction kept 7 bases outside the gene matches. Germline loops: CDR1 SGHAT, CDR2 FQNNGV. As for time point: baseline, week 1 (first vaccination visit). Treatment described: pre-vaccination baseline after standard-of-care therapy. New WHO grade 3 or 4 IDH1-mutant, ATRX-lost astrocytomas were present in all donors. The source material was PBMCs, sampled from a glioma patient treated with radiotherapy, temozolomide or both. This TCR was recovered from a woman between 50 and 59 years old with glioma. This sequence joins TRBV11-2 and TRBJ2-1; 9 bases line up with TRBD2. CDR3: CASSLKAGGFHEQFF. The CDR3 DNA is TGTGCCAGCAGCTTAAAAGCGGGAGGTTTCCATGAGCAGTTCTTC.